One T cell receptor (beta chain) is described in this entry. This record belongs to a study of blood T cell repertoires in COVID-19. The overall study: From the United States, Italy and Spain came samples of acute and convalescent COVID-19.

J gave up 5 bases and V 4 bases, and 8 bases lay outside the gene matches. The CDR3 sequence is 15 residues long. From germline, CDR1 is GTSNPN and CDR2 SVGIG (reference sequence). In the authors' methods: Estimation of nucleated cell counts was performed using reference gene primer amplification. Profiled with immunoSEQ multiplex PCR; TCRdb holds only in-frame clones, not every one. That table supplies the V and J calls and clone size; D and trimming were determined from the DNA. The table lists some 300,000 clones, about 86% of them singletons. While infection was still active, Seattle patients were enrolled and then followed longitudinally.

V gene TRBV30 combines with J gene TRBJ2-1, with 10 bases identical to TRBD2. The material sequenced was peripheral blood. This sequence was found in a woman between 65 and 79 years old with COVID-19, enrolled during active disease. The CDR3 spells CAWNPTSGANNEQFF. CDR3 DNA: TGTGCCTGGAACCCTACTAGCGGGGCCAACAATGAGCAGTTCTTC.